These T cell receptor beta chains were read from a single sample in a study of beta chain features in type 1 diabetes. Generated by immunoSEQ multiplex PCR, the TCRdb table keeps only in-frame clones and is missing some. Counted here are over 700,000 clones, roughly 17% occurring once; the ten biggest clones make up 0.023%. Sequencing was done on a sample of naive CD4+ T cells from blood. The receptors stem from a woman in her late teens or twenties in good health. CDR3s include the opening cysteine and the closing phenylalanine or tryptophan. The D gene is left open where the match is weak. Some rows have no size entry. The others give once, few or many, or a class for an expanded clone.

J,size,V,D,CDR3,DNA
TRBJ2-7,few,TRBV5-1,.,CASSLVSGEQYF,TGCGCCAGCAGCTTGGTTTCTGGGGAGCAGTACTTC
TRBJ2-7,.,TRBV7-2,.,CASSFSGGLSSYEQYF,TGTGCCAGCAGCTTTTCCGGCGGGCTAAGCTCCTACGAGCAGTACTTC
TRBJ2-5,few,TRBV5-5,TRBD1,CASSFERQGRETQYF,TGTGCCAGCAGCTTCGAAAGACAGGGGCGGGAGACCCAGTACTTC
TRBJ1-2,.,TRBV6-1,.,CASSETPRANYGYTF,TGTGCCAGCAGTGAGACCCCCCGGGCTAACTATGGCTACACCTTC
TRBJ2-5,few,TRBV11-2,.,CASSLVSLETQYF,TGTGCCAGCAGCTTAGTTAGCTTGGAGACCCAGTACTTC
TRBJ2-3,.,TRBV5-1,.,CASSLPAGWQDTQYF,TGCGCCAGCAGCCTCCCTGCAGGCTGGCAGGATACGCAGTATTTT
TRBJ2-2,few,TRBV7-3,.,CASSPDSNWAGELFF,TGTGCCAGCAGCCCGGACAGTAATTGGGCCGGGGAGCTGTTTTTT
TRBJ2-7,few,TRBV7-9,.,CASSLVTSPESYEQYF,TGTGCCAGCAGCTTAGTAACTAGCCCAGAATCCTACGAGCAGTACTTC
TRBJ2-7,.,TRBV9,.,CASSATMGGGTATYEQYF,TGTGCCAGCAGCGCGACGATGGGGGGTGGGACAGCAACCTACGAGCAGTACTTC
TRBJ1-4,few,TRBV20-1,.,CSARVGEKLFF,TGCAGTGCTAGAGTCGGGGAAAAACTGTTTTTT
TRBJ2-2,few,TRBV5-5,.,CASSSINTGELFF,TGTGCCAGCAGCTCCATAAACACCGGGGAGCTGTTTTTT